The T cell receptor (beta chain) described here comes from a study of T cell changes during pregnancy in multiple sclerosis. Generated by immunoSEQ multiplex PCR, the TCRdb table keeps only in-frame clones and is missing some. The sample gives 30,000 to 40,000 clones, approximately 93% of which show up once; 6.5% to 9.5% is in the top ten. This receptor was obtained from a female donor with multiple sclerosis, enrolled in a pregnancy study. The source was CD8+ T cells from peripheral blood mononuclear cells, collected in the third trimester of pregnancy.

CDR3 sequence (DNA): TGTGCCAGCAGTCCGGGACTTAACCACGAGCAGTACTTC. Translating gives CASSPGLNHEQYF. The chain couples TRBV6-4 to TRBJ2-7, with D perhaps matching TRBD2 (6 bases). Trimming took off 5 bases at V and 5 bases at J, with 13 bases between the two ends. Germline V gene sequence: CDR1 MRHNA, CDR2 SNTAGT. The length of the CDR3 is 13 residues.